This TCR beta chain was sequenced for a study of T cells in Graves' hyperthyroidism and ophthalmopathy. In its sample, this clonotype was seen many times. The target antigen is unknown. Patients having uncontrolled infection, another autoimmune disease, pregnancy or lactation were not included. Diagnoses used clinical symptoms, serum thyroxine and TRAb, thyroid ultrasound and orbital computed tomography. CDR1 SGHRS and CDR2 YFSETQ come from the germline V gene. Germline trimming cut 2 bases from V and 6 bases from J; bases unmatched to any gene: 10. The CDR3 is made up of 17 amino acids. General study results and limits: Prediction of ophthalmopathy progression came a median roughly 6.6 months pre-onset.

Amplification of TCR beta CDR3 regions used RNA as the template. The HTBI primer set drove a first-round RT-PCR of the TCR CDR3. MiXCR was run by TCRdb on the multiplex PCR reads, yielding one entry per CDR3 protein. In the table there are about 510,000 distinct CDR3 sequences, 46% of which are singletons. Sequencing was carried out using peripheral blood or thyroid tissue (not recorded which). This TCR came from an adult woman with Graves' disease, either hyperthyroidism or ophthalmopathy (not recorded which). This chain joins TRBV5-1 and TRBJ2-2, with 10 bases that match TRBD2. CDR3 nucleotide sequence: TGCGCCAGCAGCTTCCGCCGACTAGCGGGCTTCTCCGGGGAGCTGTTTTTT. Translating it yields CASSFRRLAGFSGELFF.